Shown below are 27 T cell receptor beta chains from a single sample sequenced in a study of shared clonotypes between healthy human individuals. Profiling relied on immunoSEQ multiplex PCR, and the TCRdb table lists in-frame clones only, not all of them. The repertoire holds about 710,000 clones, with over 55% as singletons. Input material: memory CD4+ T cells sorted from blood. The subset is: CD45RA-negative fraction. These TCRs come from a woman in her twenties or thirties in good health.

The rearrangement joins TRBV19 to TRBJ1-2; 7 bases are shared with TRBD1. Per the germline V gene, CDR1 is LNHDA and CDR2 is SQIVND (reference sequence). V lost 3 bases and J lost 0; bases outside the gene matches: 10. This CDR3 has 17 residues. The CDR3 reads CASSMAGTDPANYGYTF. DNA for the CDR3: TGTGCCAGTAGTATGGCCGGGACAGACCCTGCTAACTATGGCTACACCTTC.

The genes are TRBV5-1 and TRBJ2-1; TRBD2 aligns across 7 bases. CDR3 length equals 15 residues. CDR1 and CDR2 from the germline V gene are SGHRS and YFSETQ. Losses at the gene ends were 4 bases for V and 6 bases for J; bases not matched to a gene: 10. The CDR3 DNA reads TGCGCCAGCAGCGGGGGACTACCTTGGGGCAATGAGCAGTTCTTC. It is translated as CASSGGLPWGNEQFF. The full variable domain, with the rest looked up from reference TRBV5-1 and TRBJ2-1, is KAGVTQTPRYLIKTRGQQVTLSCSPISGHRSVSWYQQTPGQGLQFLFEYFSETQRNKGNFPGRFSGRQFSNSRSEMNVSTLELGDSALYLCASSGGLPWGNEQFFGPGTRLTVL.

This clone has more than one count but fewer than ten. The chain carries TRBV30 and TRBJ1-1, with 11 bases matching TRBD1. Per the germline V gene, CDR1 is GTSNPN and CDR2 is SVGIG (reference sequence). V trimming: 3 bases; J trimming: 5 bases; junction bases outside the gene matches: 8. The CDR3 runs to 15 residues. The CDR3 bases are TGTGCCTGGAGGGTCTCGGACAGGGGGCGGACTGAAGCTTTCTTT. Amino acids: CAWRVSDRGRTEAFF.

This chain joins TRBV29-1 and TRBJ1-2; the D is unclear. Deletions cut 5 bases from V and 4 bases from J, with 11 bases between. Germline lookup yields CDR1 SQVTM and CDR2 ANQGSEA. This CDR3 is built from 12 residues. As DNA, the CDR3 is TGCAGCGTTTCGAGTCAGCGCTATGGCTACACCTTC. Translated, it gives CSVSSQRYGYTF.

This sequence joins TRBV6-5 and TRBJ1-1, with unresolved D. CDR3 length: 15 amino acids. The V end was cut by 0 bases, the J end by 0 bases, with 8 bases between. The germline gives CDR1 MNHEY, CDR2 SVGAGI. The CDR3 sequence is CASSYSRRVNTEAFF. CDR3 in DNA: TGTGCCAGCAGTTACTCTCGGCGGGTGAACACTGAAGCTTTCTTT.

V and J are TRBV11-1 and TRBJ2-3; D is perhaps TRBD1 (6 bases). The V end lost 11 bases, the J end lost 2 bases, and 14 bases lay between the germline ends. The CDR3 extends over 13 amino acids. CDR1 is SGHAT, CDR2 FQDESV, per germline (reference sequence). CDR3 loop: CARQRTDTDTQYF. In nucleotides, the CDR3 is TGTGCCCGCCAACGGACAGACACAGATACGCAGTATTTT.

The chain combines TRBV27 with TRBJ2-7; D not resolved. This CDR3 is built from 14 residues. The V end lost 3 bases, the J end lost 2 bases, and 11 bases lay between the germline ends. Per germline, CDR1 MNHEY and CDR2 SMNVEV (reference sequence). This CDR3 is CASSFGARAYEQYF. The CDR3 bases are TGTGCCAGCAGTTTTGGTGCCAGAGCCTACGAGCAGTACTTC.

This clone was counted only a few times. The V call is TRBV19, the J call TRBJ1-5; tentatively, D is TRBD1 (6 bases). From germline, CDR1 is LNHDA and CDR2 SQIVND (reference sequence). Trimming took off 4 bases at V and 12 bases at J, with 10 bases between the two ends. The CDR3 has 11 amino acids. CDR3 sequence (DNA): TGTGCCAGTAGTAACCCGGGACACCAGCATTTT. It yields the protein CASSNPGHQHF.

The chain combines TRBV28 with TRBJ2-1; TRBD2 might be the D (6 bases). Trimming left V 5 bases short and J 0 bases short, with 14 bases between. The CDR3 is 16 amino acids. Germline V gene sequence: CDR1 MDHEN, CDR2 SYDVKM. The CDR3 region is CASSPPRTISYNEQFF. The CDR3 DNA follows: TGTGCCAGCAGTCCTCCTCGGACTATCTCCTACAATGAGCAGTTCTTC.

The V call is TRBV25-1, the J call TRBJ1-1; no firm D call. The V gene's germline CDR1 is MGHDK and CDR2 SYGVNS. This CDR3 contains 13 residues. Trimming took off 7 bases at V and 4 bases at J, with 13 bases between the two ends. The CDR3 sequence is CASTPNPPTEAFF. CDR3 sequence (DNA): TGTGCCAGCACCCCGAACCCCCCCACTGAAGCTTTCTTT.

This clone was observed a few times. The V and J genes are TRBV28 and TRBJ1-2, with TRBD1 as a possible D gene (5 bases). V lost 7 bases, J lost 6 bases, and 15 bases lay in between. The germline gives CDR1 MDHEN, CDR2 SYDVKM. The CDR3 covers 13 residues. The CDR3 loop is CASTGNRGDGYTF. For the CDR3, the DNA is TGTGCCAGCACGGGGAATAGGGGCGATGGCTACACCTTC.

The chain uses TRBV27 and TRBJ2-7; D perhaps matches TRBD2 (5 bases). The CDR3 runs to 13 residues. Trimming stripped 3 bases from V and 3 bases from J, with 9 bases between. Germline V gene data show CDR1 as MNHEY and CDR2 as SMNVEV (reference sequence). CDR3 protein: CASSFNSGYEQYF. The DNA for the CDR3 is TGTGCCAGCAGTTTTAACAGCGGCTACGAGCAGTACTTC.

This clone was seen just once. V and J are TRBV7-2 and TRBJ2-1; 7 nucleotides agree with TRBD1. The CDR3 extends over 13 amino acids. Germline-derived CDR1 and CDR2 are SGHTA and FQGNSA. The V and J ends lost 4 bases and 8 bases, in that order; junction bases with no gene match: 5. CDR3 loop: CASSSTGYHEQFF. The DNA of the CDR3 is TGTGCCAGCAGCTCGACAGGGTACCATGAGCAGTTCTTC.

CDR3 nucleotides: TGTGCCAGCCACCGGGACACCCCCTACGAGCAGTACTTC. This codes for CASHRDTPYEQYF. This chain uses TRBV28 with TRBJ2-7; maybe TRBD1 (6 bases). This CDR3 has 13 amino acids. Germline CDR1 MDHEN, CDR2 SYDVKM. With 8 bases removed from V and 2 bases from J, the gap between germline ends came to 13 bases.

The J gene is TRBJ2-1, the V gene TRBV5-1; possibly TRBD1 for D (6 bases). V dropped 0 bases and J dropped 4 bases, with 14 bases sitting between them. CDR1 SGHRS and CDR2 YFSETQ come from the germline V gene. The CDR3 runs to 16 residues. The CDR3 DNA follows: TGCGCCAGCAGCTTGGGAGGGGGAGTCGGGTACAATGAGCAGTTCTTC. As protein: CASSLGGGVGYNEQFF.

CDR3 sequence (DNA): TGTGCCAGCAGTTACTTGGGGGGCACTGAAGCTTTCTTT. Encoded protein: CASSYLGGTEAFF. The chain is built from TRBV6-5 and TRBJ1-1; D is perhaps TRBD1 (5 bases). CDR1 and CDR2 from the germline V gene are MNHEY and SVGAGI. The ends were cut back, 1 base at V and 4 bases at J, with 7 bases in the middle. The CDR3 spans 13 residues.

The gene calls are TRBV28 and TRBJ1-1; 10 bases line up with TRBD1. With 1 base clipped from V and 6 bases from J, the junction kept 5 bases outside the gene matches. The CDR3 sequence is 15 residues long. Germline V gives CDR1 MDHEN, CDR2 SYDVKM. The DNA of the CDR3 is TGTGCCAGCAGTTTATCGGGACAGGGGTTTGCTGAAGCTTTCTTT. Amino acids: CASSLSGQGFAEAFF.

This clone was counted a few times. J is TRBJ2-7 and V is TRBV19; D may correspond to TRBD1 or TRBD2 (7 bases each). Between the trimmed V and J ends, which lost 5 bases and 8 bases, there was a span of 16 bases. The CDR3 has 13 amino acids. CDR1 and CDR2 (germline): LNHDA, SQIVND (reference sequence). CDR3 nucleotides: TGTGCCAGTAGTCAAGGGGGCGGGGGTAAGCAGTACTTC. Residues: CASSQGGGGKQYF. The whole variable domain, filled in from reference TRBV19 and TRBJ2-7, reads DGGITQSPKYLFRKEGQNVTLSCEQNLNHDAMYWYRQDPGQGLRLIYYSQIVNDFQKGDIAEGYSVSREKKESFPLTVTSAQKNPTAFYLCASSQGGGGKQYFGPGTRLTVT.

This clone was counted once. J is TRBJ1-2 and V is TRBV27; D remains unclear. The V end was cut by 0 bases, the J end by 4 bases, with 9 bases between. Germline CDR1 reads MNHEY; CDR2 reads SMNVEV (reference sequence). The CDR3 runs to 14 residues. The CDR3 here is CASSLSGRSYGYTF. The CDR3 DNA sequence: TGTGCCAGCAGTTTATCCGGACGGAGCTATGGCTACACCTTC.

This chain uses TRBV4-1 with TRBJ2-7, with 7 bases identical to TRBD1. This CDR3 has 15 residues. Unmatched junction bases numbered 8, after V lost 4 bases and J lost 2 bases. Germline V gives CDR1 MGHRA, CDR2 YSYEKL. CDR3: CASSPRQGLTYEQYF. As DNA, the CDR3 is TGCGCCAGCAGCCCCCGACAGGGCCTAACCTACGAGCAGTACTTC.

The chain joins TRBV7-2 to TRBJ2-5; no clear D. CDR3 length: 13 residues. CDR1 is SGHTA and CDR2 is FQGNSA in the germline V gene. Trimming shortened V by 5 bases and J by 4 bases, and 11 bases separated the two germline ends. The CDR3 protein is CASSRDKAETQYF. DNA of the CDR3: TGTGCCAGCAGCAGAGACAAAGCAGAGACCCAGTACTTC.

This clone has only one observation. J is TRBJ1-5 and V is TRBV10-3, with 8 bases aligning to TRBD1. The CDR3 is made up of 14 amino acids. CDR1 is ENHRY, CDR2 SYGVKD, per germline. Trimming removed 11 bases from V and 6 bases from J; junction bases left unmatched: 12. The CDR3 region is CAVATDRDIQPQHF. In nucleotides, the CDR3 is TGTGCCGTCGCGACGGACAGGGATATTCAGCCCCAGCATTTT.

This sequence joins TRBV29-1 and TRBJ2-1; D gene unclear. V was shortened by 3 bases and J by 5 bases, with 14 bases between the two germline ends. The CDR3 loop spans 14 amino acids. Looked up from germline, CDR1 is SQVTM and CDR2 is ANQGSEA. The chain's CDR3 is CSVERLSKDNEQFF. The CDR3 nucleotides are TGCAGCGTTGAGCGCCTTTCCAAAGACAATGAGCAGTTCTTC.

The gene calls are TRBV2 and TRBJ2-6; D possibly corresponds to TRBD1 (5 bases). The CDR3 totals 14 residues. CDR1 SNHLY and CDR2 FYNNEI come from the germline V gene. V lost 10 bases and J lost 4, with 14 bases in between. The CDR3 DNA follows: TGTGCCACCCAACCAGGGTCGGGGGCCAACGTCCTGACTTTC. This gives the protein CATQPGSGANVLTF.

The rearrangement links TRBV30 to TRBJ2-1; no firm D call. The V gene lost 0 bases and the J gene lost 0 bases, with 9 bases spanning the gap. Germline-derived CDR1 and CDR2 are GTSNPN and SVGIG (reference sequence). CDR3 length: 15 residues. CDR3 coding DNA: TGTGCCTGGAGTGTGGCTTCCAGCTCCTACAATGAGCAGTTCTTC. This sequence encodes CAWSVASSSYNEQFF.

Comments on this clone: Other DNA variants within this sample encode the same CDR3. This rearrangement joins TRBV7-9 to TRBJ2-3; 12 bases line up with TRBD2. The CDR3 runs to 15 residues. Germline assignment: CDR1 SEHNR and CDR2 FQNEAQ (reference sequence). The V segment lost 4 bases and the J segment 6 bases; nucleotides outside the gene matches: 5. DNA of the CDR3: TGTGCCAGCAGCTCCCCACTAGCGGGAGGCGATACGCAGTATTTT. Its translation: CASSSPLAGGDTQYF.

In the case of this clone: One base away lies a much larger clone, so this may be a sequencing read error. Other DNA sequences from this sample encode an identical CDR3 as well. The V call is TRBV7-2, the J call TRBJ1-2, with D maybe TRBD1 (5 bases). V lost 5 bases and J lost 2, with 12 bases in between. This CDR3 is 14 amino acids long. The germline V gene encodes CDR1 SGHTA and CDR2 FQGNSA. As DNA, the CDR3 is TGTGCCAGCAGCCTAGAGGCAGGGAACTATGGCTACACCTTC. Translation gives CASSLEAGNYGYTF.